These T cell receptor beta chains were read from a single sample in a study of shared clonotypes between healthy human individuals. TCRdb's copy holds only in-frame clones and misses some; the assay was immunoSEQ multiplex PCR. The sample shows fewer than 2.5 million clones, approximately 93% of them seen only once. The sequencing input was naive CD4+ T cells from PBMCs. The receptors stem from a man younger than 30 in good health. Some clones in this sample may be carry-over from other donors' samples. CDR3s include the opening cysteine and the closing phenylalanine or tryptophan. The D gene is left open where the match is weak. Expanded clones get a size class; other rows say once, few or many, or leave the size out.

len	v_gene	abundance	j_gene	d_gene	CDR3nt	CDR3aa
16	TRBV7-3	NA	TRBJ2-3	NA	TGTGCCAGCAGCTTAGGGGCAGGGACCGTAGGAGATACGCAGTATTTT	CASSLGAGTVGDTQYF
16	TRBV4-1	NA	TRBJ1-5	NA	TGCGCCAGCAGCCCCCGAGGGGCAGGGGTAACTCAGCCCCAGCATTTT	CASSPRGAGVTQPQHF
16	TRBV6-6	NA	TRBJ2-5	TRBD2	TGTGCCAGCAGCCTGGGGGGAGCGGGAGGTCTGGAGACCCAGTACTTC	CASSLGGAGGLETQYF
12	TRBV29-1	NA	TRBJ2-7	TRBD2	TGCAGCGTTGCTAGCGGGAGCTACGAGCAGTACTTC	CSVASGSYEQYF
16	TRBV5-1	NA	TRBJ2-2	NA	TGCGCCAGCAGGCCCACGGGCCTCCTTAACACCGGGGAGCTGTTTTTT	CASRPTGLLNTGELFF
14	TRBV7-2	NA	TRBJ1-3	NA	TGTGCCAGCAAGTCAGGGAACTCTGGAAACACCATATATTTT	CASKSGNSGNTIYF
14	TRBV5-1	NA	TRBJ2-2	NA	TGCGCCAGCATGAGCTATACGGGCACCGGGGAGCTGTTTTTT	CASMSYTGTGELFF
15	TRBV5-1	NA	TRBJ2-2	TRBD2	TGCGCCAGCAGCTGGACTAGCGGGAGTGGCGGGGAGCTGTTTTTT	CASSWTSGSGGELFF
13	TRBV6-6	once	TRBJ2-5	TRBD1	TGTGCCAGCGGCACGGACAGGGAAGAGACCCAGTACTTC	CASGTDREETQYF
16	TRBV11-2	NA	TRBJ1-3	NA	TGTGCCAGCAGCCCTTTGCGAGGGGCGACTGGAAACACCATATATTTT	CASSPLRGATGNTIYF
15	TRBV19	NA	TRBJ1-4	TRBD1	TGTGCCAGTAACACTCCGGGACAGGGGGGTGAAAAACTGTTTTTT	CASNTPGQGGEKLFF
15	TRBV5-8	NA	TRBJ2-7	TRBD1	TGTGCCAGCAGCTTGCAAGTGACAGGGACCTACGAGCAGTACTTC	CASSLQVTGTYEQYF
14	TRBV7-2	NA	TRBJ2-1	TRBD1	TGTGCCAGCAGCGCAAGGGACAGCCCCAATGAGCAGTTCTTC	CASSARDSPNEQFF
18	TRBV23-1	NA	TRBJ1-3	NA	TGCGCCAGCAGTCAAATGCCCCCGGGACACATCTCTGGAAACACCATATATTTT	CASSQMPPGHISGNTIYF
14	TRBV7-3	NA	TRBJ2-2	NA	TGTGCCAGCAGACGTCTTGCGAACACCGGGGAGCTGTTTTTT	CASRRLANTGELFF
17	TRBV23-1	NA	TRBJ1-2	NA	TGCGCCAGCAGTCAATCATGCTCTGGGGTAGGAAGGAATGGCTACACCTTC	CASSQSCSGVGRNGYTF
14	TRBV7-8	NA	TRBJ2-5	NA	TGTGCCAGCAGCTTAGATGGGGGTTCTCGGACCCAGTACTTC	CASSLDGGSRTQYF
18	TRBV7-3	NA	TRBJ2-1	TRBD2	TGTGCCAGCAGCTTAAACCGTCTAGCGGGAGGTTCCTACAATGAGCAGTTCTTC	CASSLNRLAGGSYNEQFF
13	TRBV27	NA	TRBJ2-3	NA	TGTGCCAGCAGTTTAACAAACACAGATACGCAGTATTTT	CASSLTNTDTQYF
16	TRBV4-2	NA	TRBJ2-3	TRBD2	TGTGCCAGCAGCTTTTCTACTAGCGCAAGCACAGATACGCAGTATTTT	CASSFSTSASTDTQYF
13	TRBV27	NA	TRBJ2-1	NA	TGTGCCAGCAGTTTGAACAGATACAATGAGCAGTTCTTC	CASSLNRYNEQFF
15	TRBV6-1	NA	TRBJ2-1	TRBD2	TGTGCCAGCAAACCGGGACTAGCGAGCTACAATGAGCAGTTCTTC	CASKPGLASYNEQFF
14	TRBV28	NA	TRBJ1-2	NA	TGTGCCAGTTGGGGGGGTCAAGGTCTCTATGGCTACACCTTC	CASWGGQGLYGYTF
17	TRBV13	once	TRBJ2-7	TRBD1	TGTGCCAGCAGCCCTCCCGGGACAGGCGTCATCTCCTACGAGCAGTACTTC	CASSPPGTGVISYEQYF
12	TRBV19	NA	TRBJ2-2	NA	TGTGCCAGTAGTCCCTGGTCTGGGGAGCTGTTTTTT	CASSPWSGELFF
16	TRBV4-3	NA	TRBJ2-2	TRBD1	TGCGCCAGCAGCCAAACGACCGGACAGGGCTCCGGGGAGCTGTTTTTT	CASSQTTGQGSGELFF
13	TRBV11-2	NA	TRBJ2-1	NA	TGTGCCAGCAGCTTAGAAGTGGGGGTTGAGCAGTTCTTC	CASSLEVGVEQFF
18	TRBV7-9	NA	TRBJ2-2	NA	TGTGCCAGCAGCTTATCCTGGGGGCAGACAGTCGGAGCCGGGGAGCTGTTTTTT	CASSLSWGQTVGAGELFF
14	TRBV28	NA	TRBJ2-4	TRBD1	TGTGCCAGCAGTTTGGGACAGAGAAAAAACATTCAGTACTTC	CASSLGQRKNIQYF
15	TRBV5-6	NA	TRBJ2-2	NA	TGTGCCAGCAGCTTGGTTCCCCGGACCACCGGGGAGCTGTTTTTT	CASSLVPRTTGELFF
16	TRBV7-3	NA	TRBJ2-2	TRBD2	TGTGCCAGCAGCCGCCGACTAGCGACCGGCACCGGGGAGCTGTTTTTT	CASSRRLATGTGELFF
17	TRBV5-1	NA	TRBJ2-4	NA	TGCGCCAGCAGCTCCCAACTGAGGGGATTGACCAAAAACATTCAGTACTTC	CASSSQLRGLTKNIQYF
16	TRBV5-4	NA	TRBJ1-1	TRBD1	TGTGCCAGCAGCTTGGCCTTTAGGACAGGGGACACTGAAGCTTTCTTT	CASSLAFRTGDTEAFF
13	TRBV28	NA	TRBJ2-1	TRBD1	TGTGCCAGCGCGACAGGGGGTAAGGATGAGCAGTTCTTC	CASATGGKDEQFF
14	TRBV7-9	NA	TRBJ2-3	TRBD2	TGTGCCAGCAGCGAGGGACTAGTCTCAGATACGCAGTATTTT	CASSEGLVSDTQYF
13	TRBV9	NA	TRBJ1-2	NA	TGTGCCAGCAGCCTGACAGAGTACTATGGCTACACCTTC	CASSLTEYYGYTF
13	TRBV7-6	NA	TRBJ2-7	NA	TGTGCCAGCAGCTTATCCGGGAACTACGAGCAGTACTTC	CASSLSGNYEQYF
16	TRBV28	NA	TRBJ2-7	NA	TGTGCCAGCAGTCCCCTGGGGGAAGGCCCCTCCTACGAGCAGTACTTC	CASSPLGEGPSYEQYF
14	TRBV14	NA	TRBJ1-1	NA	TGTGCCAGCAGCCATCTACGGGGGATGGCTGAAGCTTTCTTT	CASSHLRGMAEAFF
15	TRBV7-3	once	TRBJ2-1	TRBD2	TGTGCCAGCAGCCCCGGGACTAGTTTGAGCAATGAGCAGTTCTTC	CASSPGTSLSNEQFF
12	TRBV5-6	NA	TRBJ2-3	NA	TGTGCCAGCAGCTTGGTGTCAGATACGCAGTATTTT	CASSLVSDTQYF
12	TRBV15	NA	TRBJ2-7	NA	TGTGCCACCAGCAGAGTCAGGGGCGAGCAGTACTTC	CATSRVRGEQYF
13	TRBV6-4	NA	TRBJ2-5	NA	TGTGCCAGCAGTGACAGGCTGCAGGAGACCCAGTACTTC	CASSDRLQETQYF
13	TRBV6-5	NA	TRBJ1-2	NA	TGTGCCAGCAGCCCGGGACACCTAGGGGGCTACACCTTC	CASSPGHLGGYTF
15	TRBV28	once	TRBJ1-5	NA	TGTGCCAGCAGTTTCTACAGGGAGCTCAATCAGCCCCAGCATTTT	CASSFYRELNQPQHF